The TCR beta chain described here comes from a study of PD-1 blockade in classical Hodgkin lymphoma. Study as a whole: Treatment was intravenous nivolumab, 3 mg/kg every 2 weeks, until progression.

Trimming took off 1 base at V and 6 bases at J, with 7 bases between the two ends. CDR1 is MNHNS and CDR2 is SASEGT in the germline V gene. The CDR3 sequence is 13 residues long. A word on this clone: Its antigen is unknown. This sample includes further DNA sequences coding for the same CDR3.

The repertoire was sequenced with immunoSEQ multiplex PCR; TCRdb's copy has only in-frame clones and lacks some. The sample records 75,000 to 100,000 clones, roughly 84% being singletons. Overall study findings and caveats: Patients excluded were those beginning nivolumab under 1 year after ASCT.

All patients experienced relapse after autologous stem cell transplantation, and brentuximab vedotin exposure was variable. The receptor's source is a human donor with classical Hodgkin lymphoma. The gene calls are TRBV6-1 and TRBJ1-5; D unresolved. This sample comprised peripheral blood mononuclear cells (PBMCs), obtained at baseline. The CDR3 nucleotides read TGTGCCAGCAGTGAAGGGCTAGGTCAGCCCCAGCATTTT. This encodes CASSEGLGQPQHF.